The clone carrying this T cell receptor (beta chain) has more than one count but fewer than ten. The same CDR3 can be traced to other DNA sequences in this sample. Documented treatment: oral pan-JAK inhibitor, 5-10 mg twice daily. The data were obtained in a study of CD8+ T cells in alopecia areata. The V and J ends lost 6 bases and 0 bases respectively, with 2 bases between them. This CDR3 is built from 11 residues. Germline CDR1 SEHNR, CDR2 FQNEAQ (reference sequence). Extraction of RNA preceded its reverse transcription into cDNA, which served as the sequencing template. The data were produced by immunoSEQ multiplex PCR, yet TCRdb's version contains in-frame clones alone and is incomplete. The sample contains 100,000 to 120,000 clones, around three fifths of which appear only once.

The source is a human donor with alopecia areata. The genes are TRBV7-9 and TRBJ1-2, with D hard to call. The source material was CD4+ T cells sorted from blood, sampled at week 24, from a patient treated with tofacitinib. The CDR3 region has the DNA TGTGCCAGCAGTTCTAACTATGGCTACACCTTC. This translates into CASSSNYGYTF.